This TCR beta chain originates from a study of blood T cell repertoires in COVID-19. Method: immunoSEQ multiplex PCR; TCRdb's copy keeps in-frame clones and lacks some. The data contain more than 150,000 clones, 89% of them seen just once; the ten biggest clones take up roughly 2.8%. From germline, CDR1 is SNHLY and CDR2 FYNNEI. Losses at the gene ends were 10 bases for V and 1 base for J; bases not matched to a gene: 9. This CDR3 region has 14 residues. This rearrangement joins TRBV2 to TRBJ1-1; 7 bases agree with TRBD1. Sequenced: peripheral blood. The clonotype was recovered from a man aged 55 to 69 with acute or convalescent COVID-19. CDR3: CATFKTGQNTEAFF. CDR3 sequence (DNA): TGTGCCACCTTTAAGACAGGGCAGAACACTGAAGCTTTCTTT.